This T cell receptor (beta chain) was sequenced during a study of blood T cell repertoires in COVID-19. V was trimmed by 5 bases and J by 4 bases, leaving 6 bases between them. CDR1 and CDR2 (germline): SGHDT, YYEEEE. CDR3 length equals 12 residues. Recruits, aged roughly 18 to 95 years, lived in around 24 US areas. Generated by immunoSEQ multiplex PCR, the TCRdb table keeps only in-frame clones and is missing some. The table has under 150,000 clones, around nine tenths seen once. V usage is TRBV5-6 and J usage is TRBJ1-4; D gene ambiguous. The source material was PBMCs or T cells enriched from blood (not recorded which). The sequence derives from a woman in her 30s with acute COVID-19. CDR3 in amino acids: CASRRVNEKLFF. The CDR3 DNA reads TGTGCCAGCAGGAGGGTTAATGAAAAACTGTTTTTT.